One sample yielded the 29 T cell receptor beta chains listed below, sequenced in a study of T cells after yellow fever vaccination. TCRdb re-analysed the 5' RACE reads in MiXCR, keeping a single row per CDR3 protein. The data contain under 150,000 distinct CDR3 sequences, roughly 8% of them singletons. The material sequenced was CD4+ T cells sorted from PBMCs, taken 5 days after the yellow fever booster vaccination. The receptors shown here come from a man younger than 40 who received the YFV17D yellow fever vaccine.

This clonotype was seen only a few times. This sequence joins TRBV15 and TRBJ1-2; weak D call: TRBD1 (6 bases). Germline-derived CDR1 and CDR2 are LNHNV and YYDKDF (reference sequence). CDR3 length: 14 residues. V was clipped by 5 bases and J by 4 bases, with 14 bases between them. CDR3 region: CATSDRTSPYGYTF. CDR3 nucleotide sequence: TGTGCCACCAGCGACAGGACATCTCCCTATGGCTACACCTTC. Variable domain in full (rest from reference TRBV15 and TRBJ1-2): DAMVIQNPRYQVTQFGKPVTLSCSQTLNHNVMYWYQQKSSQAPKLLFHYYDKDFNNEADTPDNFQSRRPNTSFCFLDIRSPGLGDTAMYLCATSDRTSPYGYTFGSGTRLTVV.

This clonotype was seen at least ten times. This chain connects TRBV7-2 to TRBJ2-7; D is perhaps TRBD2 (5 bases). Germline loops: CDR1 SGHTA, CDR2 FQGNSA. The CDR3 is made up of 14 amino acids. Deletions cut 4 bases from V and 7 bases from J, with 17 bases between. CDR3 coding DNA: TGTGCCAGCAGCTCTTCGGGGTCGACCTTAGAGCAGTACTTC. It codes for CASSSSGSTLEQYF.

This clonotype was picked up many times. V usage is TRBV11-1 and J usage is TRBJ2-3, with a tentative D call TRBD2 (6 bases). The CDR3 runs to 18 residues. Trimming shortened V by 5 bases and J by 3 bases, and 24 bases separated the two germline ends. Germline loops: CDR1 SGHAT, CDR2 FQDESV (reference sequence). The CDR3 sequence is CASSPKPGERLATDTQYF. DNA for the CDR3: TGTGCCAGCAGCCCCAAACCTGGGGAGCGGCTAGCGACAGATACGCAGTATTTT.

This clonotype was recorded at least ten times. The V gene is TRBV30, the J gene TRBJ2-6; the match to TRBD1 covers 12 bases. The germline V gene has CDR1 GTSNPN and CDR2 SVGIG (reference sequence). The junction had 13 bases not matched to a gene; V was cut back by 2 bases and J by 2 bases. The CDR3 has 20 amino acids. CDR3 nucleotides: TGTGCCTGGAGTAACCCCACCCCGGGACAGGGGGCACCTGGGGCCAACGTCCTGACTTTC. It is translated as CAWSNPTPGQGAPGANVLTF.

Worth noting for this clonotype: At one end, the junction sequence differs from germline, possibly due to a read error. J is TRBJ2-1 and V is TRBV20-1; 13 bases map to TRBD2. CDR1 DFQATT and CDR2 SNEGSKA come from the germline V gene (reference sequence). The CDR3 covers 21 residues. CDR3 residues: CCARDRGQLAGGPSSYNEQFF. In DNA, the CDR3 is TGCTGTGCTAGAGATAGGGGCCAACTAGCGGGAGGGCCGAGCTCCTACAATGAGCAGTTCTTC.

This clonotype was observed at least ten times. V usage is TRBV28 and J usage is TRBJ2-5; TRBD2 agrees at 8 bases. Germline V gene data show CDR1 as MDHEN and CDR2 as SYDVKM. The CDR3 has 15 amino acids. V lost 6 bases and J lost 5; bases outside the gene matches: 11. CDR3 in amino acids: CASSGGARPAETQYF. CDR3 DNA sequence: TGTGCCAGCAGCGGGGGGGCGCGCCCCGCGGAGACCCAGTACTTC.

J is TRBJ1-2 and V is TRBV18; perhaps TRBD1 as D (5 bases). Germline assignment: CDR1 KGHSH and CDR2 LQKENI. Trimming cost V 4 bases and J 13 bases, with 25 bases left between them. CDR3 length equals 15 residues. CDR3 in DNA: TGTGCCAGCTCACTTTATGGCGACTACGGGGGTCGGAGCACCTTC. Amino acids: CASSLYGDYGGRSTF. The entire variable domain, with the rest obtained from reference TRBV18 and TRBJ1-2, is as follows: NAGVMQNPRHLVRRRGQEARLRCSPMKGHSHVYWYRQLPEEGLKFMVYLQKENIIDESGMPKERFSAEFPKEGPSILRIQQVVRGDSAAYFCASSLYGDYGGRSTFGSGTRLTVV.

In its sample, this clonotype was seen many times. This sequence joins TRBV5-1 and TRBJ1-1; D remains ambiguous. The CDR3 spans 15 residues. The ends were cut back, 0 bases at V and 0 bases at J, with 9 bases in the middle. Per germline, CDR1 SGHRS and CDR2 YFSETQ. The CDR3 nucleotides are TGCGCCAGCAGCTTGGAGGCAGACATGAACACTGAAGCTTTCTTT. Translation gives CASSLEADMNTEAFF.

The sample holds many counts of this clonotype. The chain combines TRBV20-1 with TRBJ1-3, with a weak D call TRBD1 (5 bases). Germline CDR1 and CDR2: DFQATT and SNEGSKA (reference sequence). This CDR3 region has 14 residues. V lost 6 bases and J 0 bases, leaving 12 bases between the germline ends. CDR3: CSAPDRTSGNTIYF. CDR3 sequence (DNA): TGCAGTGCGCCCGACAGAACCTCTGGAAACACCATATATTTT.

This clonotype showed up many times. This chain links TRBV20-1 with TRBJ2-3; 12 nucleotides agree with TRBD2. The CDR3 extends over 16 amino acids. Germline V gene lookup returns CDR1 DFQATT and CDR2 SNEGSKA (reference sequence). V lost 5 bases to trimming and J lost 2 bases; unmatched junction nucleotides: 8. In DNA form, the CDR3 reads TGCAGTGCTCTTCTAGCGGGAGGGCCTGACACAGATACGCAGTATTTT. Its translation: CSALLAGGPDTDTQYF.

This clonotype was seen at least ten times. The CDR3 sequence: CASSASGTQETQYF. CDR3 nucleotide sequence: TGTGCCAGCAGTGCCTCCGGGACACAAGAGACCCAGTACTTC. The chain is built from TRBV6-2 or TRBV6-3 and TRBJ2-5; D possibly corresponds to TRBD1 (6 bases). The CDR3 is 14 amino acids. Germline CDR1 is MNHEY and CDR2 is SVGEGT. V lost 5 bases, J lost 2 bases, and 12 bases lay in between.

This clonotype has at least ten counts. DNA for the CDR3: TGTGCCAGCAGCCAGGGGGCTAGAGACACCGGGGAGCTGTTTTTT. Its translation is CASSQGARDTGELFF. The rearrangement joins TRBV4-2 to TRBJ2-2; possibly TRBD1 for D (6 bases). Trimming pared 3 bases from V and 3 bases from J, leaving 11 bases between. CDR1 and CDR2 (germline): LGHNA, YNFKEQ. The CDR3 spans 15 residues.

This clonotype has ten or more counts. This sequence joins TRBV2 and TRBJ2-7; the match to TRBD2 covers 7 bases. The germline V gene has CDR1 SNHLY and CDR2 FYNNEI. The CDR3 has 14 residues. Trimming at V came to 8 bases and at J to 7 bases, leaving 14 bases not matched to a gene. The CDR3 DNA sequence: TGTGCCAGCGACCGCGAGGGGCCAGCGGGGGAGCAGTACTTC. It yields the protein CASDREGPAGEQYF.

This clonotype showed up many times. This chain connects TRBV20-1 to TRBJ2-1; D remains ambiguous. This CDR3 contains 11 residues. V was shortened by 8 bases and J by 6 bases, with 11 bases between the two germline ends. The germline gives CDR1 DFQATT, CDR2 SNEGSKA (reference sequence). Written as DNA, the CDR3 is TGCAGTTGCACAGTCAGCAATGAGCAGTTCTTC. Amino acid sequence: CSCTVSNEQFF.

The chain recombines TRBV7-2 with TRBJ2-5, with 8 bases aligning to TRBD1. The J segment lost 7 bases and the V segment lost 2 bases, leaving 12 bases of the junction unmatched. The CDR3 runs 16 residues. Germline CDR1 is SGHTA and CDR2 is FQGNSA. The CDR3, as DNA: TGTGCCAGCAGCTTAAGCCCCGGGACAGGCTGGGGGACCCAGTACTTC. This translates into CASSLSPGTGWGTQYF.

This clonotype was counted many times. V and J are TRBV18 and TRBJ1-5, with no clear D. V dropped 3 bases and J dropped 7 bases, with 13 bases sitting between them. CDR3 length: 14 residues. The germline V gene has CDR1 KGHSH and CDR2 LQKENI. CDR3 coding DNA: TGTGCCAGCTCACCCAGCCCAGAGAACCAGCCCCAGCATTTT. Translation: CASSPSPENQPQHF.

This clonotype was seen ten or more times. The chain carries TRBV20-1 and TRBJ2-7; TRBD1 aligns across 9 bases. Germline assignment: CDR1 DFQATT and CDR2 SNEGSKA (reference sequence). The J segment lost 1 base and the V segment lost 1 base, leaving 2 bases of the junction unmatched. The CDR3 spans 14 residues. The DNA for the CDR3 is TGCAGTGCTAGAGGGACAGGGGATTCCTACGAGCAGTACTTC. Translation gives CSARGTGDSYEQYF.

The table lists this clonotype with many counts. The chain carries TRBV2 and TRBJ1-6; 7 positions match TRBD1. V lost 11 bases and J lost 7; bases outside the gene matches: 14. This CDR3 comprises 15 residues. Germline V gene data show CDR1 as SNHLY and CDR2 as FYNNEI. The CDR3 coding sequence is TGTGCCGGACAAAGGGCAGGGGGTCGAAATTCACCCCTCCACTTT. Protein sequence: CAGQRAGGRNSPLHF.

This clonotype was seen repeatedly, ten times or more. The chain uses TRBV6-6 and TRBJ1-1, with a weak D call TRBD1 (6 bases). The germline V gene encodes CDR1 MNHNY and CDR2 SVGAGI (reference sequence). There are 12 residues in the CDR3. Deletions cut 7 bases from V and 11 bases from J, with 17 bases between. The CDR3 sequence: CASTQRGVEAFF. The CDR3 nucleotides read TGTGCCAGCACCCAGAGGGGGGTGGAGGCTTTCTTT.

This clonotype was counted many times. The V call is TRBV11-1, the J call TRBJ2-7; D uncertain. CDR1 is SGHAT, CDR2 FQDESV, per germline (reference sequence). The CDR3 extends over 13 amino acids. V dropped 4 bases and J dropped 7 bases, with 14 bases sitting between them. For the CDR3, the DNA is TGTGCCAGCAGCTCGCGAAGCGCGAGTGAGCAGTACTTC. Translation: CASSSRSASEQYF.

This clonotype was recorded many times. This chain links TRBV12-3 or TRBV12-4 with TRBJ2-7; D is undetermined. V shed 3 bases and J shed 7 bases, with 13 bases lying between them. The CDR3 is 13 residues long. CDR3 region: CASSLSTEREQYF. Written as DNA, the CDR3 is TGTGCCAGCAGTTTGTCGACCGAACGAGAGCAGTACTTC.

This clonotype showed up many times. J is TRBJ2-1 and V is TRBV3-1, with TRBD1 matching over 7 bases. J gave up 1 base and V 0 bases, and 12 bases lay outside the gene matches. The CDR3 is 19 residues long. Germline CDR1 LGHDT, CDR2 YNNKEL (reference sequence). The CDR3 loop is CASSQDRERGRRSYNEQFF. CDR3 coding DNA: TGTGCCAGCAGCCAAGATCGCGAAAGGGGGCGCCGGTCCTACAATGAGCAGTTCTTC.

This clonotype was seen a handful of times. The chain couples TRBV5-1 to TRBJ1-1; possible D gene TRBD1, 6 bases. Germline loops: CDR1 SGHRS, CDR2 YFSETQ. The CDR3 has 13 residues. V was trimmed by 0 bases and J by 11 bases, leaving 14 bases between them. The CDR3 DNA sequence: TGCGCCAGCAGCTTGGGGACAGACCGTAGTGCTTTCTTT. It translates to CASSLGTDRSAFF. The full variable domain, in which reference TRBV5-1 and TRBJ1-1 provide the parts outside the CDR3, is KAGVTQTPRYLIKTRGQQVTLSCSPISGHRSVSWYQQTPGQGLQFLFEYFSETQRNKGNFPGRFSGRQFSNSRSEMNVSTLELGDSALYLCASSLGTDRSAFFGQGTRLTVV.

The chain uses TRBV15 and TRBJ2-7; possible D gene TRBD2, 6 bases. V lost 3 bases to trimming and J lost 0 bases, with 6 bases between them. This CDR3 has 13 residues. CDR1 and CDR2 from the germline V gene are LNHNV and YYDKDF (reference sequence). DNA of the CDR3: TGTGCCACCAGCAGGGACTACTCCTACGAGCAGTACTTC. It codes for CATSRDYSYEQYF.

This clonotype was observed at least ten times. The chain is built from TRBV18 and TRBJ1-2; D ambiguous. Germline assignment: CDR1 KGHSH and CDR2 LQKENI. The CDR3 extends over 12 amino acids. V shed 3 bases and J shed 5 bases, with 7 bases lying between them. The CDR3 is CASSPGQYGYTF. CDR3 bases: TGTGCCAGCTCACCGGGTCAATATGGCTACACCTTC.

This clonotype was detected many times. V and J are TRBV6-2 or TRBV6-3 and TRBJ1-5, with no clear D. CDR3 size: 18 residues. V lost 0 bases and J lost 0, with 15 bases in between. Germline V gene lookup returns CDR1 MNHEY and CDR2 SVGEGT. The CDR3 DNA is TGTGCCAGCAGTTACTCGCCGACCCTGAGGTTTAGCAATCAGCCCCAGCATTTT. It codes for CASSYSPTLRFSNQPQHF.

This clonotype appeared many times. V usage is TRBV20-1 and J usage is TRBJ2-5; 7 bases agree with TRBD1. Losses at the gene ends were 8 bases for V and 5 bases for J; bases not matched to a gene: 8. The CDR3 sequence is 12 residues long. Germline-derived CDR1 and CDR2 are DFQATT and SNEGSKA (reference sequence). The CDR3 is CSTLAGGETQYF. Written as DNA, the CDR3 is TGCAGTACCCTGGCAGGGGGTGAGACCCAGTACTTC.

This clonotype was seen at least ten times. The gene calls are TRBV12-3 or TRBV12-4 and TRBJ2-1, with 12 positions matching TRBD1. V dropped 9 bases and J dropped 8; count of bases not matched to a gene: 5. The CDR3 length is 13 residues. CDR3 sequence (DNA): TGTGCCAGTGGGGACAGGGGGCAGCATGAGCAGTTCTTC. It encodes CASGDRGQHEQFF.

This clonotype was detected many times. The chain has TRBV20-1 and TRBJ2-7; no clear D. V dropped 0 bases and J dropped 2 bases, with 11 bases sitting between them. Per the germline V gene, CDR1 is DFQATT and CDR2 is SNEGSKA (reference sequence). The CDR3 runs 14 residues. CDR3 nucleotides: TGCAGTGCTAGAGAGCGGCCATTAGCCTACGAGCAGTACTTC. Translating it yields CSARERPLAYEQYF.